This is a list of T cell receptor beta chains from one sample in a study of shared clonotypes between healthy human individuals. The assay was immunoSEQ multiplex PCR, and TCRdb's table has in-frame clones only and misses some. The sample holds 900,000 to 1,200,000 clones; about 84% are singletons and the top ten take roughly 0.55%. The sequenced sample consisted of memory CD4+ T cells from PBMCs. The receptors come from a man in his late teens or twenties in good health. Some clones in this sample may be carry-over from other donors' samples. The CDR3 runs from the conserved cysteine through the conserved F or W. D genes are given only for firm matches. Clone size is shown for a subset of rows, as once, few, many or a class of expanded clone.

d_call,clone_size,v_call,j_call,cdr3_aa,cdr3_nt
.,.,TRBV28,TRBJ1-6,CASIRSGIESPLHF,TGTGCCAGCATCCGATCTGGGATAGAATCACCCCTCCACTTT
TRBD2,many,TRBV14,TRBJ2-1,CASSQVASGRVDEQFF,TGTGCCAGCAGCCAAGTGGCTAGCGGGAGGGTCGATGAGCAGTTCTTC
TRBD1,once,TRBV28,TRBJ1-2,CASSLGGTGVGYTF,TGTGCCAGCAGTTTAGGCGGGACAGGGGTAGGCTACACCTTC
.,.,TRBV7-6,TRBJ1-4,CASSSPVMGGNEKLFF,TGTGCCAGCAGCTCCCCAGTCATGGGGGGGAATGAAAAACTGTTTTTT
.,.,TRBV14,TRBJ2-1,CASSQSTNYNEQFF,TGTGCCAGCAGCCAGAGTACAAACTACAATGAGCAGTTCTTC
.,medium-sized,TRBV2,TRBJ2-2,CASDLRQANTGELFF,TGTGCCAGCGATTTGAGGCAGGCGAACACCGGGGAGCTGTTTTTT
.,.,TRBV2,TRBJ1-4,CASRGGITNEKLFF,TGTGCCAGCAGAGGGGGAATAACTAATGAAAAACTGTTTTTT
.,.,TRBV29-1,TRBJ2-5,CSVEPAMGETQYF,TGCAGCGTTGAGCCGGCAATGGGGGAGACCCAGTACTTC
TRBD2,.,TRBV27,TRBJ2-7,CASKRGASGSYEQYF,TGTGCCAGCAAGCGAGGGGCTAGCGGGTCTTACGAGCAGTACTTC
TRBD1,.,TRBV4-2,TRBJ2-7,CASRPLGTGGLGEQYF,TGTGCCAGCAGACCATTAGGGACAGGGGGCTTGGGCGAGCAGTACTTC
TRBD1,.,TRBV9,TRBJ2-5,CASSQSPTGGKTQYF,TGTGCCAGCAGCCAATCGCCAACAGGGGGGAAGACCCAGTACTTC
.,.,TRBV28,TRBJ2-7,CASHPATGGRSEQYF,TGTGCCAGCCACCCGGCAACAGGAGGAAGAAGCGAGCAGTACTTC
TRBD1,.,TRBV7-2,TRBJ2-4,CASTTTGGINIQYF,TGTGCCAGCACCACGACAGGGGGCATAAACATTCAGTACTTC
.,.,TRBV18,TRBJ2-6,CASSQTPPGAGANVLTF,TGTGCCAGCTCCCAAACCCCGCCCGGAGCTGGGGCCAACGTCCTGACTTTC
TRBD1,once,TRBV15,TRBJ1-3,CATSRTGTGLATIYF,TGTGCCACCAGCAGGACCGGGACAGGCCTCGCCACCATATATTTT
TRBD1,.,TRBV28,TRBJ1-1,CASSYRGPTEAFF,TGTGCCAGCAGTTACAGGGGGCCCACTGAAGCTTTCTTT
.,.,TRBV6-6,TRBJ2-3,CASSYGGEADTDTQYF,TGTGCCAGCAGTTACGGTGGGGAGGCGGACACAGATACGCAGTATTTT
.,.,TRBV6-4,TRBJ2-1,CASSRVSGTGYNEQFF,TGTGCCAGCAGTCGGGTTAGCGGAACTGGCTACAATGAGCAGTTCTTC
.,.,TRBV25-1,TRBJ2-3,CASSPLGLSTDTQYF,TGTGCCAGCAGCCCCCTAGGGCTTAGCACAGATACGCAGTATTTT
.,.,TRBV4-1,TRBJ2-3,CASSQDRGGSTDTQYF,TGCGCCAGCAGCCAAGATCGCGGCGGGAGCACAGATACGCAGTATTTT
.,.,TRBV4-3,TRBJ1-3,CASSQEGRGNTIYF,TGCGCCAGCAGCCAAGAGGGTAGGGGAAACACCATATATTTT
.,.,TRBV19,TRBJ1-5,CASSQARGGNQPQHF,TGTGCCAGTAGTCAGGCGCGGGGAGGCAATCAGCCCCAGCATTTT
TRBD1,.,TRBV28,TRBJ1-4,CASSSGQGWEKLFF,TGTGCCAGCAGTTCCGGACAGGGGTGGGAAAAACTGTTTTTT
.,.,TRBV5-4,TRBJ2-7,CASSLQGLSYEQYF,TGTGCCAGCAGCTTGCAGGGACTGTCCTACGAGCAGTACTTC